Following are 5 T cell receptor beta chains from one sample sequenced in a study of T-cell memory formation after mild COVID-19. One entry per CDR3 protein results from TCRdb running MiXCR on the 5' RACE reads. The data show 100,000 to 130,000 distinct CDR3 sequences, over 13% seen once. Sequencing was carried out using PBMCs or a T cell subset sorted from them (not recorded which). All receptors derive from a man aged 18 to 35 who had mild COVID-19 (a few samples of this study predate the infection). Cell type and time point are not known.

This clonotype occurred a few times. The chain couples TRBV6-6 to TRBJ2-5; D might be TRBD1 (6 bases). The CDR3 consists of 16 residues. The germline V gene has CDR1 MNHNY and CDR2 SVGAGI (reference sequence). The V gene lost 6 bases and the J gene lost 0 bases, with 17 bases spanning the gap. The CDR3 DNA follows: TGTGCCAGCAGCCCCCTAGGCAGGGGCGACCAAGAGACCCAGTACTTC. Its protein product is CASSPLGRGDQETQYF.

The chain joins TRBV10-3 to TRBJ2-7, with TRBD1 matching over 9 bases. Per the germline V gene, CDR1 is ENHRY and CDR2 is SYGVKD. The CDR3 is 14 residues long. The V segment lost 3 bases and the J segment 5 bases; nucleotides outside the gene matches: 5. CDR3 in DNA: TGTGCCATCAGTGACCCGGACAGGGGTCACGAGCAGTACGTC. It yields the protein CAISDPDRGHEQYV.

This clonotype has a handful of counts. CDR3 protein: CASSVVGRETQYF. The CDR3 bases are TGTGCCAGCAGCGTAGTCGGGAGGGAGACCCAGTACTTC. This chain uses TRBV9 with TRBJ2-5, with 7 positions matching TRBD2. The germline V gene has CDR1 SGDLS and CDR2 YYNGEE. The CDR3 covers 13 residues. V shed 0 bases and J 5 bases; nucleotides not matched to a gene: 1.

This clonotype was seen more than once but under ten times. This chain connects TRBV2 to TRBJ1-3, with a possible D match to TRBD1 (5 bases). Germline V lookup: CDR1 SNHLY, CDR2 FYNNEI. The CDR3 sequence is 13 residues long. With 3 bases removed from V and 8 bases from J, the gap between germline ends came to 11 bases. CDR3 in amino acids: CASSDQGEYTIYF. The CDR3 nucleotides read TGTGCCAGCAGTGATCAGGGAGAGTACACCATATATTTT.

This CDR3 reads CASSGYLTSGNTQYF. In nucleotides, the CDR3 is TGCGCCAGCAGCGGGTATTTGACTAGCGGGAATACGCAGTATTTT. This rearrangement joins TRBV4-3 to TRBJ2-3, with 11 bases aligning to TRBD2. Trimming took 5 bases from V and 7 from J; bases not matched to a gene: 8. The CDR3 has 15 residues. CDR1 and CDR2 (germline): LGHNA, YSLEER.